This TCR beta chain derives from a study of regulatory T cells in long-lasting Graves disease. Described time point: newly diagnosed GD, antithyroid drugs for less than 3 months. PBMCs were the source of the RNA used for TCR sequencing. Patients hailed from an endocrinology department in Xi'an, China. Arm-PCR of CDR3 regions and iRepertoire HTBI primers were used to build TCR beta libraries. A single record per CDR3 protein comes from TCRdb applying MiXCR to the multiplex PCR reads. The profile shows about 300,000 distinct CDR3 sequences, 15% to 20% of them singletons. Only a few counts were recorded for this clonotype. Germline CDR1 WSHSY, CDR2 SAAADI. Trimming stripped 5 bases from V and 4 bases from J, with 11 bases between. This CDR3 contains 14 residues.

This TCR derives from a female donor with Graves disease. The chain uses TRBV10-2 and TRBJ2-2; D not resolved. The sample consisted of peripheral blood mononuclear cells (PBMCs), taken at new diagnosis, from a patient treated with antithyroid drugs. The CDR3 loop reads CASSHDFATGELFF. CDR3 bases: TGCGCCAGCAGTCACGACTTCGCCACCGGGGAGCTGTTTTTT.